This T cell receptor beta chain was sequenced for a study of blood T cells in healthy people across ages. The ends were cut back, 5 bases at V and 0 bases at J, with 12 bases in the middle. CDR1 is SGHVS and CDR2 is FNYEAQ in the germline V gene. There are 15 residues in the CDR3. Note on this clonotype: What it binds is not known.

Through a sample-barcoded 5' primer and a J-beta primer mix, a second PCR was run for 7 to 11 cycles. The template-switch adaptor, which had 12 random nucleotides, put a tag on each cDNA molecule. TCRdb ran MiXCR on the 5' RACE reads and lists one entry per CDR3 protein. Among 700,000 to 850,000 distinct CDR3 sequences listed, 30% to 45% were seen once. General observations from the study: Naive T cell percentage and TCR beta diversity correlated strongly.

The sequence derives from a man aged 18 to 29 in good health. The chain recombines TRBV7-6 with TRBJ2-3; no clear D gene. Sequenced sample: blood. CDR3 amino acids: CASSQTQSSTDTQYF. For the CDR3, the DNA is TGTGCCAGCAGCCAAACACAGAGTAGCACAGATACGCAGTATTTT. Using reference TRBV7-6 and TRBJ2-3 for the parts outside the CDR3, the full variable domain is GAGVSQSPRYKVTKRGQDVALRCDPISGHVSLYWYRQALGQGPEFLTYFNYEAQQDKSGLPNDRFSAERPEGSISTLTIQRTEQRDSAMYRCASSQTQSSTDTQYFGPGTRLTVL.